This is a list of T cell receptor beta chains from one sample in a study of blood T cell repertoires in COVID-19. Only in-frame clones appear in the TCRdb table, and some are missing; sequencing was by immunoSEQ multiplex PCR. Of about 190,000 clones listed, roughly nine tenths are singletons. Material: peripheral blood. Every receptor here comes from a man under 40 with acute or convalescent COVID-19. The CDR3 runs from the conserved cysteine through the conserved F or W. A D gene is named only where the DNA matches it firmly. Clone size is stated in some rows and not others, as once, few, many or a class when expanded.

J: TRBJ1-1
V: TRBV7-3
size: NA
D: NA
DNA: TGTGCCAGCAGCCCAACTTCCATGAACACTGAAGCTTTCTTT
CDR3: CASSPTSMNTEAFF

J: TRBJ1-1
V: TRBV28
size: NA
D: NA
DNA: TGTGCCAGCAGTTTGAGGGGCAGGGGGAACACTGAAGCTTTCTTT
CDR3: CASSLRGRGNTEAFF

J: TRBJ2-5
V: TRBV27
size: once
D: TRBD2
DNA: TGTGCCAGCAGTTCGGACGTAGCGGGGGCGGTCCAAGAGACCCAGTACTTC
CDR3: CASSSDVAGAVQETQYF

J: TRBJ1-2
V: TRBV19
size: once
D: TRBD1
DNA: TGTGCCAGTAGTAGGACAGGTGTGGATGGCTACACCTTC
CDR3: CASSRTGVDGYTF

J: TRBJ2-7
V: TRBV10-1
size: NA
D: NA
DNA: TGCGCCAGCAGTGAGTCGACTAGAAAGTGCTACGAGCAGTACTTC
CDR3: CASSESTRKCYEQYF

J: TRBJ1-3
V: TRBV2
size: NA
D: NA
DNA: TGTGCCAGCAGTGAACGCGGGTTCTCCGGAATCACCATATATTTT
CDR3: CASSERGFSGITIYF

J: TRBJ1-6
V: TRBV21-1
size: NA
D: NA
DNA: TGTGCCAGCAGACAGGGGGTGGTCGATAATTCACCCCTCCACTTT
CDR3: CASRQGVVDNSPLHF

J: TRBJ1-1
V: TRBV30
size: NA
D: NA
DNA: TGTGCCTGGAGTAGGGACACAGGGACTGAAGCTTTCTTT
CDR3: CAWSRDTGTEAFF

J: TRBJ1-4
V: TRBV21-1
size: NA
D: NA
DNA: NA
CDR3: CASSKRVGQGNEKLFF

J: TRBJ1-5
V: TRBV28
size: NA
D: NA
DNA: TGTGCCAGCAGTTCCCCGGGGCAGGGGTTTTATCAGCCCCAGCATTTT
CDR3: CASSSPGQGFYQPQHF

J: TRBJ2-5
V: TRBV7-6
size: NA
D: TRBD2
DNA: TGTGCCAGCAGCGAAAGACTAGCGGGGGACCAAGAGACCCAGTACTTC
CDR3: CASSERLAGDQETQYF

J: TRBJ2-5
V: TRBV14
size: NA
D: NA
DNA: TGTGCCAGCAGCCGTAGAGGGATTCAAGAGACCCAGTACTTC
CDR3: CASSRRGIQETQYF

J: TRBJ1-2
V: TRBV28
size: NA
D: TRBD1
DNA: TGTGCCAGCAGACTCCGGGACAGGACTAACTATGGCTACACCTTC
CDR3: CASRLRDRTNYGYTF

J: TRBJ2-7
V: TRBV20-1
size: few
D: TRBD2
DNA: TGCAGTGCTAGTGTAGGGACTAGCGGGAGTGTCTACGAGCAGTACTTC
CDR3: CSASVGTSGSVYEQYF

J: TRBJ1-3
V: TRBV5-4
size: NA
D: NA
DNA: TGTGCCAGCAGCTTGGGGTCCGCCAGCTCTGGAAACACCATATATTTT
CDR3: CASSLGSASSGNTIYF

J: TRBJ1-1
V: TRBV30
size: few
D: NA
DNA: TGTGCCTGGAGTGCCAGTCCGAACACTGAAGCTTTCTTT
CDR3: CAWSASPNTEAFF

J: TRBJ1-1
V: TRBV6-5
size: NA
D: NA
DNA: TGTGCCAGCAGTTCGGGCACTGAAGCTTTCTTT
CDR3: CASSSGTEAFF

J: TRBJ1-2
V: TRBV12-1
size: NA
D: NA
DNA: TGTGCCAGCCCCGGGACAGGGCCTTATGGCTACACCTTC
CDR3: CASPGTGPYGYTF

J: TRBJ2-7
V: TRBV18
size: once
D: TRBD1
DNA: TGTGCCAGCTCACCGATCTCCGGACAGGGGGTCTACGAGCAGTACTTC
CDR3: CASSPISGQGVYEQYF

J: TRBJ1-1
V: TRBV10-3
size: NA
D: NA
DNA: TGTGCCATCGGGGGGACCAACACTGAAGCTTTCTTT
CDR3: CAIGGTNTEAFF

J: TRBJ1-3
V: TRBV2
size: NA
D: NA
DNA: TGTGCCAGCAGTGAAGCCCCCCCTTCTGGAAACACCATATATTTT
CDR3: CASSEAPPSGNTIYF

J: TRBJ1-4
V: TRBV6-6
size: NA
D: TRBD1
DNA: TGTGCCAGCCAGGACAGGATTAATGAAAAACTGTTTTTT
CDR3: CASQDRINEKLFF